These 24 T cell receptor beta chains came from one sample sequenced in a study of OX40 agonist ivuxolimab in advanced cancers. Only in-frame clones appear in the TCRdb table, and some are missing; sequencing was by immunoSEQ multiplex PCR. The repertoire consists of about 48,000 clones, with about 85% occurring once and the leading ten covering roughly 9.9%. The sample in question was CD4+ or CD8+ T cells sorted from blood, obtained in a trial of the OX40 agonist ivuxolimab. These receptors were collected from an adult with an advanced solid tumor such as melanoma, head and neck, liver or kidney cancer.

The V call is TRBV6-5, the J call TRBJ2-4, with D perhaps matching TRBD1 (5 bases). Germline V lookup: CDR1 MNHEY, CDR2 SVGAGI. CDR3 length equals 15 residues. Trimming took 2 bases from V and 2 from J, leaving 10 bases between them. Written as DNA, the CDR3 is TGTGCCAGCAGTTACGGAAGGGGAACCAAAAACATTCAGTACTTC. Amino acids: CASSYGRGTKNIQYF.

This clone appeared once. The chain recombines TRBV20-1 with TRBJ2-5; unclear D gene. Trimming took 5 bases from V and 4 from J, leaving 8 bases between them. Germline V gene data show CDR1 as DFQATT and CDR2 as SNEGSKA (reference sequence). The CDR3 is made up of 11 amino acids. CDR3 in amino acids: CSASVGETQYF. CDR3 coding DNA: TGCAGTGCTTCAGTCGGAGAGACCCAGTACTTC.

The chain couples TRBV7-9 to TRBJ1-1; no firm D call. The V gene lost 1 base and the J gene lost 0 bases, with 9 bases spanning the gap. The CDR3 is made up of 15 amino acids. CDR1 and CDR2 from the germline V gene are SEHNR and FQNEAQ (reference sequence). CDR3 bases: TGTGCCAGCAGCTTAGACGGACGGATGAACACTGAAGCTTTCTTT. Translated, it gives CASSLDGRMNTEAFF.

This clone was observed a handful of times. V is TRBV2 and J is TRBJ1-2; the D is unclear. From germline, CDR1 is SNHLY and CDR2 FYNNEI. The CDR3 runs to 12 residues. The V end lost 6 bases, the J end lost 2 bases, and 7 bases lay between the germline ends. The CDR3 bases are TGTGCCAGCAGGGTCCAGAACTATGGCTACACCTTC. Translation: CASRVQNYGYTF.

This clone has a single count. V is TRBV6-1 and J is TRBJ1-6; D gene ambiguous. This CDR3 has 12 amino acids. CDR1 and CDR2 (germline): MNHNS, SASEGT. V was pared by 6 bases and J by 7 bases, with 7 bases between. In nucleotides, the CDR3 is TGTGCCAGCAGCGGAGGGAATTCACCCCTCCACTTT. It yields the protein CASSGGNSPLHF.

The V and J genes are TRBV4-2 and TRBJ2-5; unclear D gene. The CDR3 has 14 amino acids. Per the germline V gene, CDR1 is LGHNA and CDR2 is YNFKEQ. V was pared by 0 bases and J by 5 bases, with 10 bases between. The CDR3 loop reads CASSQDLVGETQYF. CDR3 sequence (DNA): TGTGCCAGCAGCCAAGATCTAGTTGGGGAGACCCAGTACTTC.

The V and J genes are TRBV4-1 and TRBJ2-5; D is perhaps TRBD1 or TRBD2 (5 bases each). Germline CDR1 and CDR2: MGHRA and YSYEKL. CDR3 size: 16 residues. V gave up 0 bases and J gave up 7 bases, with 18 bases separating them. The CDR3 DNA follows: TGCGCCAGCAGCCAAGATGCTAAGGTGGGGGTTCGGACCCAGTACTTC. It translates to CASSQDAKVGVRTQYF.

The table lists this clone with a few counts. V usage is TRBV4-1 and J usage is TRBJ1-1; maybe TRBD1 (5 bases). CDR3 size: 15 residues. Germline loops: CDR1 MGHRA, CDR2 YSYEKL. Trimming removed 0 bases from V and 1 base from J, with 9 bases in between. The CDR3 here is CASSQDRGGNTEAFF. The CDR3 region has the DNA TGCGCCAGCAGCCAAGATCGCGGGGGGAACACTGAAGCTTTCTTT.

This chain uses TRBV28 with TRBJ2-4; 8 nucleotides agree with TRBD1. Losses at the gene ends were 6 bases for V and 0 bases for J; bases not matched to a gene: 4. Germline V gene data show CDR1 as MDHEN and CDR2 as SYDVKM. The CDR3 is 15 amino acids. In nucleotides, the CDR3 is TGTGCCAGCAGCGGACAGGGACTAGCCAAAAACATTCAGTACTTC. Protein: CASSGQGLAKNIQYF. Using reference TRBV28 and TRBJ2-4 for the parts outside the CDR3, the full variable domain is DVKVTQSSRYLVKRTGEKVFLECVQDMDHENMFWYRQDPGLGLRLIYFSYDVKMKEKGDIPEGYSVSREKKERFSLILESASTNQTSMYLCASSGQGLAKNIQYFGAGTRLSVL.

The gene calls are TRBV18 and TRBJ1-2, with TRBD1 matching 8 bases. The germline gives CDR1 KGHSH, CDR2 LQKENI. Trimming removed 2 bases from V and 8 bases from J; junction bases left unmatched: 16. This CDR3 comprises 17 residues. Here the CDR3 reads CASSPAIAGRQGSGYTF. CDR3 DNA: TGTGCCAGCTCACCAGCAATAGCCGGCCGACAGGGGAGCGGCTACACCTTC.

This clone was detected only a few times. The chain is built from TRBV2 and TRBJ2-1; D not resolved. Germline CDR1 SNHLY, CDR2 FYNNEI. This CDR3 spans 13 amino acids. The germline V and J ends were trimmed by 1 base and 8 bases, with 9 bases remaining between them. In DNA form, the CDR3 reads TGTGCCAGCAGTGAAGACCTTGGGGATGAGCAGTTCTTC. The encoded protein is CASSEDLGDEQFF.

On this clone itself: A much larger clone sits a single nucleotide away, making a read error possible. Additional DNA sequences in this sample encode the identical CDR3. V and J are TRBV2 and TRBJ2-2; 9 nucleotides agree with TRBD2. The CDR3 sequence is 17 residues long. CDR1 and CDR2 (germline): SNHLY, FYNNEI. This CDR3 reads CASSEFASGADTGELFF. The CDR3 coding sequence is TGTGCCAGCAGTGAGTTTGCTAGCGGGGCGGACACCGGGGAACTGTTTTTT.

This rearrangement joins TRBV2 to TRBJ2-5, with TRBD2 matching over 15 bases. The CDR3 length is 17 residues. Trimming took 7 bases from V and 0 from J; bases not matched to a gene: 6. In germline, CDR1 is SNHLY, CDR2 FYNNEI. CDR3 amino acids: CASILGLAGGYQETQYF. The CDR3 DNA reads as TGTGCCAGCATTTTAGGACTAGCGGGAGGGTACCAAGAGACCCAGTACTTC. The full variable domain, with the rest looked up from reference TRBV2 and TRBJ2-5, is EPEVTQTPSHQVTQMGQEVILRCVPISNHLYFYWYRQILGQKVEFLVSFYNNEISEKSEIFDDQFSVERPDGSNFTLKIRSTKLEDSAMYFCASILGLAGGYQETQYFGPGTRLLVL.

The genes are TRBV29-1 and TRBJ2-1, with a tentative D call TRBD2 (5 bases). V lost 8 bases to trimming and J lost 6 bases, with 8 bases between them. This CDR3 contains 10 residues. Germline lookup yields CDR1 SQVTM and CDR2 ANQGSEA. CDR3 region: CSPGVNEQFF. The CDR3 DNA reads as TGCAGCCCCGGGGTCAATGAGCAGTTCTTC.

This clone appeared a single time. The V call is TRBV10-2, the J call TRBJ2-5, with 14 positions matching TRBD2. Germline V gene lookup returns CDR1 WSHSY and CDR2 SAAADI. This CDR3 is 20 amino acids long. Unmatched junction bases numbered 18, after V lost 4 bases and J lost 5 bases. CDR3 nucleotides: TGCGCCAGCAGTGGCCCTTTGGACAGGGGACTAGCGGGAGCTGGGGAGACCCAGTACTTC. Protein: CASSGPLDRGLAGAGETQYF.

The J gene is TRBJ1-5, the V gene TRBV19; maybe TRBD1 (6 bases). The V gene lost 1 base and the J gene lost 5 bases, with 15 bases spanning the gap. The CDR3 totals 16 residues. The germline V gene has CDR1 LNHDA and CDR2 SQIVND (reference sequence). CDR3 nucleotide sequence: TGTGCCAGTAGTATAGGGGGTGGGGGGCCCTATCAGCCCCAGCATTTT. The encoded protein is CASSIGGGGPYQPQHF. The full variable domain, in which reference TRBV19 and TRBJ1-5 provide the parts outside the CDR3, is DGGITQSPKYLFRKEGQNVTLSCEQNLNHDAMYWYRQDPGQGLRLIYYSQIVNDFQKGDIAEGYSVSREKKESFPLTVTSAQKNPTAFYLCASSIGGGGPYQPQHFGDGTRLSIL.

The gene calls are TRBV5-1 and TRBJ2-1; 8 positions agree with TRBD1. With 2 bases clipped from V and 4 bases from J, the junction kept 2 bases outside the gene matches. In germline, CDR1 is SGHRS, CDR2 YFSETQ. This CDR3 region has 14 residues. The CDR3 DNA sequence: TGCGCCAGCAGCTTCGACAGGGGATACAATGAGCAGTTCTTC. This codes for CASSFDRGYNEQFF.

The chain is built from TRBV11-2 and TRBJ2-3, with TRBD2 identical over 7 bases. The CDR3 contains 14 residues. Germline values: CDR1 SGHAT, CDR2 FQNNGV. V lost 3 bases, J lost 3 bases, and 3 bases stayed unmatched. In DNA, the CDR3 is TGTGCCAGCAGCTTGGGGGGGTTAACAGATACGCAGTATTTT. Translation gives CASSLGGLTDTQYF.

The rearrangement uses TRBV28 and TRBJ1-5; D may be TRBD1 (6 bases). The CDR3 consists of 16 residues. Germline V lookup: CDR1 MDHEN, CDR2 SYDVKM. V was shortened by 6 bases and J by 7 bases, with 22 bases between the two germline ends. CDR3 amino acids: CASRKKGGDSGQPQHF. CDR3 nucleotides: TGTGCCAGCAGAAAAAAGGGGGGGGACTCCGGGCAGCCCCAGCATTTT.

This chain's CDR3 is CASSAPLGTVYEQYF. In DNA, the CDR3 is TGTGCCAGCAGTGCACCGCTCGGGACAGTCTACGAGCAGTACTTC. The chain has TRBV28 and TRBJ2-7; 7 bases map to TRBD1. Germline lookup yields CDR1 MDHEN and CDR2 SYDVKM. Trimming at V came to 5 bases and at J to 3 bases, leaving 10 bases not matched to a gene. The CDR3 totals 15 residues.

V is TRBV11-2 and J is TRBJ2-3; possibly TRBD2 for D (5 bases). The CDR3 runs to 14 residues. Germline lookup yields CDR1 SGHAT and CDR2 FQNNGV. Deletions cut 5 bases from V and 0 bases from J, with 9 bases between. This CDR3 reads CASSPWTSTDTQYF. In nucleotides, the CDR3 is TGTGCCAGCAGCCCATGGACTAGCACAGATACGCAGTATTTT.

This clone was counted only a few times. The chain joins TRBV27 to TRBJ2-5; no definite D call. Germline V gives CDR1 MNHEY, CDR2 SMNVEV (reference sequence). V lost 5 bases and J lost 1, with 2 bases in between. The CDR3 covers 11 residues. The CDR3: CASSPQETQYF. CDR3 nucleotide sequence: TGTGCCAGCAGTCCCCAAGAGACCCAGTACTTC.

The chain recombines TRBV2 with TRBJ2-7, with TRBD2 matching over 8 bases. Germline assignment: CDR1 SNHLY and CDR2 FYNNEI. CDR3 size: 14 residues. V shed 6 bases, J shed 2 bases, and the junction held 6 bases outside the gene matches. CDR3: CASRINGGAYEQYF. DNA for the CDR3: TGTGCCAGCAGGATAAACGGGGGGGCCTACGAGCAGTACTTC.

This chain uses TRBV19 with TRBJ2-1, with 7 bases aligning to TRBD2. Germline CDR1 and CDR2: LNHDA and SQIVND (reference sequence). The CDR3 is 14 residues long. The junction had 6 bases not matched to a gene; V was cut back by 10 bases and J by 0 bases. The CDR3 DNA follows: TGTGCCACCACTAGCGCGAGCTCCTACAATGAGCAGTTCTTC. This gives the protein CATTSASSYNEQFF.